Below, 13 T cell receptor beta chains from the same sample are listed, as sequenced in a study of spatial heterogeneity in lung cancer. TCRdb reprocessed the 5' RACE reads via MiXCR and lists one record per CDR3 protein. Here the sample spans about 9,800 distinct CDR3 sequences, roughly 51% being singletons. Study-level results: The study found that expanded intratumoral alpha and beta TCR counts tracked tumor mutation counts.

Time point defined: sample taken at primary tumor resection. Antigen specificity for these receptors is unknown. The sequencing used lung tumor tissue, collected at surgery. Every receptor here comes from a female donor with early-stage non-small cell lung cancer.

There are a few counts of this clonotype. This beta chain slipped into a library made for alpha chains as a stray read, so its size is not meaningful. The chain joins TRBV6-2 or TRBV6-3 to TRBJ2-1; TRBD2 matches 7 bases. CDR1 is MNHEY, CDR2 SVGEGT, per germline. This CDR3 region has 17 residues. V dropped 6 bases and J dropped 4; count of bases not matched to a gene: 15. The CDR3 here is CASSSINPASGYNEQFF. The CDR3 coding sequence is TGTGCCAGCAGCTCCATTAATCCCGCTAGCGGATACAATGAGCAGTTCTTC.

About this clonotype itself: Little can be read into the size of this beta chain, an off-target read in a library designed for alpha chains. The chain joins TRBV3-1 to TRBJ2-7, with D hard to call. The CDR3 contains 11 residues. Germline V gives CDR1 LGHDT, CDR2 YNNKEL (reference sequence). V lost 1 base to trimming and J lost 13 bases, with 11 bases between them. The DNA of the CDR3 is TGTGCCAGCAGCCAAGGAATGCGCTTTTACTTC. It specifies CASSQGMRFYF.

A note on this clonotype: The size of this beta chain means little, since it is a stray read in a library made for alpha chains. CDR3 amino acids: CASSPGAHSNQPQHF. The CDR3, as DNA: TGTGCCAGCAGCCCTGGAGCCCATAGCAATCAGCCCCAGCATTTT. The V and J genes are TRBV9 and TRBJ1-5, with D unresolved. Trimming shortened V by 4 bases and J by 0 bases, and 11 bases separated the two germline ends. In germline, CDR1 is SGDLS, CDR2 YYNGEE. The CDR3 has 15 amino acids. Variable domain in full (rest from reference TRBV9 and TRBJ1-5): DSGVTQTPKHLITATGQRVTLRCSPRSGDLSVYWYQQSLDQGLQFLIQYYNGEERAKGNILERFSAQQFPDLHSELNLSSLELGDSALYFCASSPGAHSNQPQHFGDGTRLSIL.

A remark on this clonotype: This beta chain is a stray read from a library made for alpha chains; its abundance is not meaningful. V and J are TRBV7-2 and TRBJ2-3; D is possibly TRBD1 (6 bases). The CDR3 is 13 amino acids. V lost 7 bases to trimming and J lost 9 bases, with 17 bases between them. In germline, CDR1 is SGHTA, CDR2 FQGNSA. CDR3 sequence (DNA): TGTGCCAGCACCCCTCAATCAGGGACAACGCAGTATTTT. It yields the protein CASTPQSGTTQYF.

For this clonotype: This beta chain represents an off-target read in a library built for alpha chains; its size is of limited meaning. V usage is TRBV5-4 and J usage is TRBJ2-5; TRBD1 matches 10 bases. Per germline, CDR1 SGHNT and CDR2 YYREEE (reference sequence). The CDR3 consists of 16 residues. V lost 0 bases and J lost 4; bases outside the gene matches: 6. The CDR3 is CASSLGSGTGVETQYF. The CDR3 DNA is TGTGCCAGCAGCTTGGGATCGGGGACAGGGGTAGAGACCCAGTACTTC.

Details on this clonotype: The junction and the germline gene differ at one end; a read error may be behind it. This beta chain was picked up by a library intended for alpha chains and is off target, so its count carries little meaning. The chain recombines TRBV19 with TRBJ2-2, with D tentatively TRBD2 (5 bases). The germline V gene has CDR1 LNHDA and CDR2 SQIVND (reference sequence). CDR3 length equals 13 residues. The CDR3 coding sequence is TGTGCCAGTAAAGGTCCCAACACCGGGGAGCTATTTTTT. Its protein product is CASKGPNTGELFF.

As regards this clonotype: This beta chain is an unintended read in a library built for alpha chains; its size means little. The V gene is TRBV5-1, the J gene TRBJ1-1; D is ambiguous. The V gene's germline CDR1 is SGHRS and CDR2 YFSETQ. The CDR3 runs 14 residues. V lost 0 bases and J 1 base, leaving 7 bases between the germline ends. DNA of the CDR3: TGCGCCAGCAGCTTGGGTCCTGGGAACACTGAAGCTTTCTTT. This sequence encodes CASSLGPGNTEAFF.

As for this clonotype: Because the library targeted alpha chains, this beta chain is an off-target read whose size means little. The chain combines TRBV20-1 with TRBJ2-5, with D perhaps assigned TRBD1 or TRBD2 (6 bases each). Looked up from germline, CDR1 is DFQATT and CDR2 is SNEGSKA (reference sequence). The CDR3 spans 16 residues. V gave up 0 bases and J gave up 1 base, with 15 bases separating them. The CDR3 protein is CSARDPRGTFQETQYF. The CDR3 coding sequence is TGCAGTGCTAGAGATCCACGGGGGACATTCCAAGAGACCCAGTACTTC.

To note about this clonotype: The library was built for alpha chains, so this beta chain is an off-target read and its size means little. The chain couples TRBV20-1 to TRBJ2-2, with D perhaps matching TRBD2 (5 bases). With 0 bases removed from V and 6 bases from J, the gap between germline ends came to 8 bases. Germline-derived CDR1 and CDR2 are DFQATT and SNEGSKA (reference sequence). The CDR3 is made up of 13 amino acids. CDR3 bases: TGCAGTGCTAGAGAACTAGTTGCCGGGGAGCTGTTTTTT. Protein sequence: CSARELVAGELFF.

Concerning this clonotype itself: This beta chain was picked up by a library intended for alpha chains and is off target, so its count carries little meaning. This chain connects TRBV5-1 to TRBJ2-3, with 9 bases matching TRBD2. Germline assignment: CDR1 SGHRS and CDR2 YFSETQ. The junction had 7 bases not matched to a gene; V was cut back by 3 bases and J by 5 bases. The CDR3 is 15 amino acids. CDR3 sequence (DNA): TGCGCCAGCAGCTCCGCGGGGGGGCTAGGAGATACGCAGTATTTT. Amino acid sequence: CASSSAGGLGDTQYF.

As regards this clonotype: Because the library targeted alpha chains, this beta chain is an off-target read whose size means little. This chain links TRBV27 with TRBJ2-3; D gene uncertain. Germline V CDR1 and CDR2: MNHEY, SMNVEV (reference sequence). The CDR3 contains 14 residues. The V and J ends lost 3 bases and 5 bases respectively, with 12 bases between them. The CDR3 coding sequence is TGTGCCAGCAGTTTTGGTCTCGCATTAGATACGCAGTATTTT. It translates to CASSFGLALDTQYF.

With respect to this clonotype: This beta chain is an off-target read within a library intended for alpha chains, so its frequency means little. The chain joins TRBV20-1 to TRBJ1-1; D remains ambiguous. Germline-derived CDR1 and CDR2 are DFQATT and SNEGSKA (reference sequence). The CDR3 spans 12 residues. V lost 1 base and J 9 bases, leaving 12 bases between the germline ends. CDR3 sequence: CSARVQDWKAFF. In DNA form, the CDR3 reads TGCAGTGCTAGAGTCCAGGATTGGAAAGCTTTCTTT.

For this clonotype: Since the library was made to target alpha chains, this beta chain is a stray read and its abundance is not meaningful. The V call is TRBV2, the J call TRBJ1-2; D possibly corresponds to TRBD1 (5 bases). This CDR3 comprises 12 residues. Germline V gene lookup returns CDR1 SNHLY and CDR2 FYNNEI. The V and J ends lost 5 bases and 5 bases respectively, with 9 bases between them. The CDR3 DNA is TGTGCCAGCAGTCTCCAGGGTTATGGCTACACCTTC. Translating gives CASSLQGYGYTF.